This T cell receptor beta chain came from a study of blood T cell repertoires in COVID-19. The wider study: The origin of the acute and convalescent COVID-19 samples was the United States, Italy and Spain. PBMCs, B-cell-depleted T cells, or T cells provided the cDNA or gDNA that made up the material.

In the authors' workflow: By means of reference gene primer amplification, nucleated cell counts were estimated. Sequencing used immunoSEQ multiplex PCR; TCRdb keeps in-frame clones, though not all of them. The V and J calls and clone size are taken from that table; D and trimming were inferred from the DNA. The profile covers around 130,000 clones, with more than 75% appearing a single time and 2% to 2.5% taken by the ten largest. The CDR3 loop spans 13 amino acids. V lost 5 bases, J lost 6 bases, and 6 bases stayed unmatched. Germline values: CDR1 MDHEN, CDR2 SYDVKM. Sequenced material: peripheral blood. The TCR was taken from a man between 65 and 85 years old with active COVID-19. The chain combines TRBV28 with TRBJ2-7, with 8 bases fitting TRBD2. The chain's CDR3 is CASSPKRGREQYF. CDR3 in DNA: TGTGCCAGCAGTCCAAAGCGGGGGCGCGAGCAGTACTTC. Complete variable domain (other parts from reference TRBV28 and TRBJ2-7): DVKVTQSSRYLVKRTGEKVFLECVQDMDHENMFWYRQDPGLGLRLIYFSYDVKMKEKGDIPEGYSVSREKKERFSLILESASTNQTSMYLCASSPKRGREQYFGPGTRLTVT.